These 24 T cell receptor beta chains came from one sample sequenced in a study of blood T cell repertoires in COVID-19. This table comes from immunoSEQ multiplex PCR, and its TCRdb copy is limited to in-frame clones, with some not included. This sample has roughly 190,000 clones, with roughly nine tenths found just once. Sequencing was done on a sample of peripheral blood. The receptors here all came from a man aged 25-45 years with acute or convalescent COVID-19.

The chain links TRBV10-1 to TRBJ1-2, with D possibly matching TRBD1 (5 bases). The CDR3 covers 13 residues. Germline-derived CDR1 and CDR2 are WNHNN and SYGVQD (reference sequence). Trimming left V 3 bases short and J 8 bases short, with 13 bases between. This CDR3 reads CASSELRGRGYTF. In DNA form, the CDR3 reads TGCGCCAGCAGTGAATTGCGGGGGAGAGGCTACACCTTC.

The chain combines TRBV7-9 with TRBJ2-1; 7 bases align to TRBD1. The CDR3 sequence is 16 residues long. With V trimmed by 0 bases and J by 6 bases, 8 bases remained unmatched. The germline V gene has CDR1 SEHNR and CDR2 FQNEAQ (reference sequence). This CDR3 is CASSLATGMDLNEQFF. CDR3 DNA: TGTGCCAGCAGCTTAGCGACAGGGATGGACCTCAATGAGCAGTTCTTC.

The V and J genes are TRBV5-1 and TRBJ2-5, with D perhaps TRBD1 (6 bases). The germline V gene encodes CDR1 SGHRS and CDR2 YFSETQ. The CDR3 sequence is 15 residues long. Trimming cost V 6 bases and J 4 bases, with 19 bases left between them. This CDR3 reads CASTPGDGARETQYF. DNA for the CDR3: TGCGCCAGCACTCCAGGGGACGGGGCGAGAGAGACCCAGTACTTC.

This clone was recorded once. The rearrangement joins TRBV28 to TRBJ1-1; 7 bases agree with TRBD1. This CDR3 is 16 amino acids long. Germline trimming cut 4 bases from V and 0 bases from J; bases unmatched to any gene: 8. Germline CDR1 is MDHEN and CDR2 is SYDVKM. For the CDR3, the DNA is TGTGCCAGCAGTTCCTACTACAGGGGCTTGAACACTGAAGCTTTCTTT. As protein: CASSSYYRGLNTEAFF.

This clone was recorded only once. This chain joins TRBV28 and TRBJ2-3, with D possibly TRBD2 on 5 matching bases. This CDR3 region has 15 residues. Trimming pared 1 base from V and 6 bases from J, leaving 14 bases between. CDR1 and CDR2 from the germline V gene are MDHEN and SYDVKM. The CDR3 here is CASSLSRTFLDTQYF. The CDR3 DNA reads as TGTGCCAGCAGTTTATCCCGGACTTTTTTGGATACGCAGTATTTT.

The V and J genes are TRBV11-2 and TRBJ2-5, with 8 bases that match TRBD2. With 5 bases clipped from V and 5 bases from J, the junction kept 19 bases outside the gene matches. The germline V gene encodes CDR1 SGHAT and CDR2 FQNNGV. The CDR3 covers 18 residues. The CDR3 reads CASSITSRSAGGLETQYF. CDR3 nucleotide sequence: TGTGCCAGCAGCATAACTTCTCGGAGCGCGGGAGGATTGGAGACCCAGTACTTC.

V is TRBV6-6 and J is TRBJ2-3, with 10 bases aligning to TRBD2. Germline CDR1 is MNHNY and CDR2 is SVGAGI (reference sequence). The CDR3 totals 14 residues. V trimming: 8 bases; J trimming: 4 bases; junction bases outside the gene matches: 6. CDR3 DNA sequence: TGTGCCAGCGTAGCGGGAGGCCACGCAGATACGCAGTATTTT. Translation gives CASVAGGHADTQYF.

This clone showed up just a few times. In DNA form, the CDR3 reads TGTGCCAGCAGCAGCCGGGGAGAGTATGGCTACACCTTC. It translates to CASSSRGEYGYTF. The V gene is TRBV13, the J gene TRBJ1-2; D gene ambiguous. CDR3 size: 13 residues. Germline V gives CDR1 PRHDT, CDR2 FYEKMQ (reference sequence). Trimming cost V 5 bases and J 5 bases, with 12 bases left between them.

This chain uses TRBV7-2 with TRBJ2-3; TRBD2 agrees at 11 bases. The trim removed 6 bases at V and 3 bases at J, leaving 5 bases unmatched. The length of the CDR3 is 15 residues. Germline CDR1 and CDR2: SGHTA and FQGNSA. The CDR3 loop reads CASRRLAGLTDTQYF. CDR3 nucleotides: TGTGCCAGCAGACGACTAGCGGGATTGACAGATACGCAGTATTTT.

The chain recombines TRBV6-5 with TRBJ1-3, with D maybe TRBD1 (5 bases). Trimming took 2 bases from V and 0 from J, leaving 8 bases between them. Germline CDR1 MNHEY, CDR2 SVGAGI. CDR3 size: 15 residues. CDR3 region: CASSYLGHSGNTIYF. In DNA form, the CDR3 reads TGTGCCAGCAGTTACCTGGGGCACTCTGGAAACACCATATATTTT.

The V gene is TRBV28, the J gene TRBJ2-7; 7 bases are a match to TRBD1. The V and J ends lost 7 bases and 0 bases, in that order; junction bases with no gene match: 6. CDR1 MDHEN and CDR2 SYDVKM come from the germline V gene. The CDR3 contains 14 residues. The CDR3 reads CASTPGQASYEQYF. The CDR3 DNA reads TGTGCCAGCACCCCAGGACAGGCCTCCTACGAGCAGTACTTC. The variable domain in full, with the rest retrieved from reference TRBV28 and TRBJ2-7, is DVKVTQSSRYLVKRTGEKVFLECVQDMDHENMFWYRQDPGLGLRLIYFSYDVKMKEKGDIPEGYSVSREKKERFSLILESASTNQTSMYLCASTPGQASYEQYFGPGTRLTVT.

The V gene is TRBV7-9, the J gene TRBJ1-4, with 11 bases that match TRBD1. Trimming at V came to 5 bases and at J to 6 bases, leaving 11 bases not matched to a gene. Germline V gives CDR1 SEHNR, CDR2 FQNEAQ (reference sequence). The CDR3 is made up of 17 amino acids. The CDR3 coding sequence is TGTGCCAGCAGCCGGACAGGGGGCGTTTACATAGATGAAAAACTGTTTTTT. It encodes CASSRTGGVYIDEKLFF.

This chain links TRBV24-1 with TRBJ2-7, with D maybe TRBD2 (5 bases). CDR3 size: 14 residues. V lost 3 bases and J lost 5, with 13 bases in between. CDR1 is KGHDR, CDR2 SFDVKD, per germline. The CDR3 loop is CATSDDGGPNEQYF. The CDR3 DNA reads as TGTGCCACCAGTGATGACGGCGGGCCCAACGAGCAGTACTTC.

This clone is a singleton in its sample. The DNA for the CDR3 is TGCAGTGCTAGTAACCGGGGTGGGAATGAAAAACTGTTTTTT. This sequence encodes CSASNRGGNEKLFF. The chain recombines TRBV20-1 with TRBJ1-4, with no clear D. The CDR3 has 14 residues. Germline V gene data show CDR1 as DFQATT and CDR2 as SNEGSKA (reference sequence). The germline V and J ends were trimmed by 3 bases and 5 bases, with 13 bases remaining between them.

This chain joins TRBV28 and TRBJ2-5; 8 nucleotides line up with TRBD2. Germline V gene lookup returns CDR1 MDHEN and CDR2 SYDVKM. V trimming: 3 bases; J trimming: 1 base; junction bases outside the gene matches: 4. This CDR3 spans 15 amino acids. This chain's CDR3 is CASSFLAGPQETQYF. CDR3 in DNA: TGTGCCAGCAGTTTTTTAGCGGGGCCCCAAGAGACCCAGTACTTC.

V and J are TRBV29-1 and TRBJ1-1; possible D gene TRBD1, 5 bases. From germline, CDR1 is SQVTM and CDR2 ANQGSEA. CDR3 length: 14 amino acids. The V gene lost 7 bases and the J gene lost 1 base, with 16 bases spanning the gap. The CDR3 region has the DNA TGCAGCGCCTTACATCCGGGGGAGAACACTGAAGCTTTCTTT. Its protein is CSALHPGENTEAFF.

The chain links TRBV3-1 (or the pseudogene TRBV3-2) to TRBJ1-2; a possible D gene is TRBD1 (5 bases). V lost 0 bases and J 3 bases, leaving 5 bases between the germline ends. CDR3 length: 13 residues. Germline V CDR1 and CDR2: LGHDT, YNNKEL (reference sequence). The CDR3 here is CASSQDRDYGYTF. CDR3 bases: TGTGCCAGCAGCCAAGACAGGGACTATGGCTACACCTTC.

The rearrangement links TRBV5-4 to TRBJ2-5; 8 bases map to TRBD1. The CDR3 runs 15 residues. The V gene end was trimmed by 0 bases and the J gene end by 0 bases; junction bases not matched to a gene: 1. The V gene's germline CDR1 is SGHNT and CDR2 YYREEE (reference sequence). For the CDR3, the DNA is TGTGCCAGCAGCTTGGACAGGGGGTACCAAGAGACCCAGTACTTC. Amino acids: CASSLDRGYQETQYF.

The rearrangement joins TRBV7-9 to TRBJ2-2; D uncertain. Germline-derived CDR1 and CDR2 are SEHNR and FQNEAQ (reference sequence). V shed 1 base and J shed 5 bases, with 5 bases lying between them. The CDR3 sequence is 13 residues long. The CDR3 coding sequence is TGTGCCAGCAGCTTAGGAGAGACCGGGGAGCTGTTTTTT. Protein: CASSLGETGELFF. Based on the CDR3 plus reference TRBV7-9 and TRBJ2-2, the full variable domain is DTGVSQNPRHKITKRGQNVTFRCDPISEHNRLYWYRQTLGQGPEFLTYFQNEAQLEKSRLLSDRFSAERPKGSFSTLEIQRTEQGDSAMYLCASSLGETGELFFGEGSRLTVL.

The rearrangement uses TRBV12-3 or TRBV12-4 and TRBJ1-2; D may be TRBD1 (5 bases). The CDR3 runs 13 residues. The V end lost 4 bases, the J end lost 1 base, and 7 bases lay between the germline ends. CDR3 sequence: CASSSTVNYGYTF. In DNA, the CDR3 is TGTGCCAGCAGTTCGACAGTTAACTATGGCTACACCTTC.

This sequence joins TRBV2 and TRBJ2-1, with D unresolved. The V gene's germline CDR1 is SNHLY and CDR2 FYNNEI. The CDR3 has 14 residues. Trimming left V 9 bases short and J 2 bases short, with 14 bases between. The CDR3 nucleotides are TGTGCCAGTAATAGGCTAGTGGCCTACAATGAGCAGTTCTTC. Its protein product is CASNRLVAYNEQFF.

This sequence joins TRBV19 and TRBJ1-1; D not resolved. Between the trimmed V and J ends, which lost 2 bases and 4 bases, there was a span of 11 bases. Germline CDR1 reads LNHDA; CDR2 reads SQIVND (reference sequence). The CDR3 extends over 14 amino acids. The DNA for the CDR3 is TGTGCCAGTAGTATAAGTGGCCTTGGCACTGAAGCTTTCTTT. This encodes CASSISGLGTEAFF.

The chain has TRBV28 and TRBJ2-3; TRBD2 matches 9 bases. The CDR3 has 18 residues. J gave up 2 bases and V 3 bases, and 12 bases lay outside the gene matches. Germline CDR1 reads MDHEN; CDR2 reads SYDVKM. DNA for the CDR3: TGTGCCAGCAGTTTCCCCCTAAGAGGGACTAGCTACACAGATACGCAGTATTTT. Translated: CASSFPLRGTSYTDTQYF.

J is TRBJ1-1 and V is TRBV28, with D uncertain. Germline V CDR1 and CDR2: MDHEN, SYDVKM. CDR3 length: 11 residues. With 8 bases removed from V and 7 bases from J, the gap between germline ends came to 11 bases. DNA for the CDR3: TGTGCCAGCTTGGGAGGATTTGAAGCTTTCTTT. The encoded protein is CASLGGFEAFF.